This TCR beta chain was found in a study of identical twins. This clonotype has more than one count but fewer than ten. Its target is not known. In germline, CDR1 is SGHTA, CDR2 FQGNSA. The CDR3 is made up of 17 amino acids. V shed 2 bases and J shed 4 bases, with 17 bases lying between them. Each cDNA held unique molecular identifiers, and template switching gave it a universal primer site. TCRdb re-derived calls from the 5' RACE reads in MiXCR, one entry per CDR3 protein. This table has roughly 1.6 million distinct CDR3 sequences, around 33% appearing once. The study, taken as a whole, reports: Cross-sectional statistics, not tracking of the same donors, supported the conclusions. Researchers reported excess low generation probability among twin-shared out-of-frame alpha sequences.

Source material: cord blood. The chain joins TRBV7-2 to TRBJ1-4, with D possibly TRBD1 on 5 matching bases. The clonotype originates from a newborn girl in good health. The DNA of the CDR3 is TGTGCCAGCAGCTTAAATGGGGCGAGGACGGGTAATGAAAAACTGTTTTTT. This encodes CASSLNGARTGNEKLFF.